The 13 T cell receptor beta chains below come from one sample, sequenced in a study of shared clonotypes between healthy human individuals. The assay was immunoSEQ multiplex PCR, and TCRdb's table has in-frame clones only and misses some. The sample records about 490,000 clones, roughly 78% being singletons. Sequencing was performed on PBMCs. The source is a woman in her thirties or forties in good health. Some clones in this sample may be carry-over from other donors' samples.

The chain has TRBV5-8 and TRBJ2-3; unclear D gene. The CDR3 is 15 amino acids. With 4 bases removed from V and 3 bases from J, the gap between germline ends came to 15 bases. The germline CDR1 and CDR2 sequences are SGHTS and YDEGEE. The CDR3: CASSTPQAWTDTQYF. The CDR3, as DNA: TGTGCCAGCAGCACCCCTCAGGCATGGACAGATACGCAGTATTTT.

The V call is TRBV27, the J call TRBJ2-3; D is possibly TRBD2 (5 bases). Germline values: CDR1 MNHEY, CDR2 SMNVEV (reference sequence). The CDR3 runs to 16 residues. Trimming removed 5 bases at V and 9 bases at J, with 24 bases between. CDR3 nucleotide sequence: TGTGCCAGCAGTCTCCGGGCCTTAGGACTTTATGGGACGCAGTATTTT. Protein product: CASSLRALGLYGTQYF.

The chain carries TRBV7-2 and TRBJ1-2; 7 positions agree with TRBD1. The CDR3 totals 15 residues. V was clipped by 0 bases and J by 9 bases; unmatched bases: 10. Per the germline V gene, CDR1 is SGHTA and CDR2 is FQGNSA. This chain's CDR3 is CASSLARRGGQRYTF. CDR3 coding DNA: TGTGCCAGCAGCTTAGCGAGGCGGGGGGGACAGCGCTACACCTTC.

The chain employs TRBV28 and TRBJ1-4, with D uncertain. The germline V gene encodes CDR1 MDHEN and CDR2 SYDVKM. Trimming removed 3 bases at V and 0 bases at J, with 14 bases between. CDR3 length: 17 residues. The CDR3 DNA is TGTGCCAGCAGTTTGGGCATCAAATCGGCAACTAATGAAAAACTGTTTTTT. Protein sequence: CASSLGIKSATNEKLFF.

Turning to this clone: This sample includes further DNA sequences coding for the same CDR3. V and J are TRBV9 and TRBJ2-1; D is ambiguous. The CDR3 sequence is 13 residues long. CDR1 is SGDLS, CDR2 YYNGEE, per germline. The V end lost 0 bases, the J end lost 6 bases, and 7 bases lay between the germline ends. The CDR3 nucleotides read TGTGCCAGCAGCGTAGATCGGGCCAATGAGCAGTTCTTC. Protein: CASSVDRANEQFF.

Here the CDR3 DNA reads TGTGCCAGCAGGGGGATAAGGGGCGGCTACACCTTC. This sequence encodes CASRGIRGGYTF. The chain uses TRBV6-1 and TRBJ1-2, with D possibly matching TRBD1 (5 bases). Per germline, CDR1 MNHNS and CDR2 SASEGT. The germline V and J ends were trimmed by 6 bases and 8 bases, with 13 bases remaining between them. This CDR3 has 12 residues.

The genes are TRBV6-5 and TRBJ1-1, with D possibly being TRBD1 (6 bases). The CDR3 is 14 amino acids. Trimming shortened V by 7 bases and J by 5 bases, and 17 bases separated the two germline ends. Germline CDR1 is MNHEY and CDR2 is SVGAGI. CDR3 nucleotides: TGTGCCAGCATCCCGACAGGAGGTTCGACTGAAGCTTTCTTT. This encodes CASIPTGGSTEAFF.

The rearrangement links TRBV4-1 to TRBJ2-3, with 7 bases fitting TRBD2. After removal of 4 bases from V and 5 bases from J, the junction contained 15 bases not matched to a gene. The length of the CDR3 is 17 residues. Germline V gene lookup returns CDR1 MGHRA and CDR2 YSYEKL. CDR3 nucleotide sequence: TGCGCCAGCAGCCGACACCGGGACTACCCAGCGAGAGATACGCAGTATTTT. Its translation is CASSRHRDYPARDTQYF.

This clone was seen just once. The gene calls are TRBV11-2 and TRBJ2-7; TRBD1 matches 8 bases. Germline-derived CDR1 and CDR2 are SGHAT and FQNNGV. V lost 5 bases and J lost 0; bases outside the gene matches: 6. The length of the CDR3 is 15 residues. The CDR3 nucleotides read TGTGCCAGCAGCCATTACAGGGGGAACTCCTACGAGCAGTACTTC. This codes for CASSHYRGNSYEQYF.

The CDR3 loop is CASSSTGGSDSNQPQHF. CDR3 in DNA: TGTGCCAGTAGTAGTACAGGGGGCTCGGATAGCAATCAGCCCCAGCATTTT. This rearrangement joins TRBV19 to TRBJ1-5; 9 bases map to TRBD1. V lost 4 bases, J lost 0 bases, and 7 bases stayed unmatched. CDR1 is LNHDA and CDR2 is SQIVND in the germline V gene (reference sequence). The CDR3 sequence is 17 residues long. Supplemented by reference TRBV19 and TRBJ1-5, the full variable domain reads DGGITQSPKYLFRKEGQNVTLSCEQNLNHDAMYWYRQDPGQGLRLIYYSQIVNDFQKGDIAEGYSVSREKKESFPLTVTSAQKNPTAFYLCASSSTGGSDSNQPQHFGDGTRLSIL.

The table lists this clone with a few counts. The V and J genes are TRBV18 and TRBJ1-1; no clear D. V was clipped by 2 bases and J by 0 bases, with 13 bases between them. The CDR3 sequence is 16 residues long. The germline V gene encodes CDR1 KGHSH and CDR2 LQKENI. In nucleotides, the CDR3 is TGTGCCAGCTCACCATCCGGGGAGTTCATGAACACTGAAGCTTTCTTT. It encodes CASSPSGEFMNTEAFF.

The chain couples TRBV11-2 to TRBJ2-5; TRBD2 might be the D (5 bases). CDR3 length: 15 amino acids. Deletions cut 2 bases from V and 5 bases from J, with 15 bases between. Germline values: CDR1 SGHAT, CDR2 FQNNGV. The CDR3 loop reads CASSLTGWVGETQYF. The CDR3 DNA reads TGTGCCAGCAGCTTAACGGGGTGGGTCGGTGAGACCCAGTACTTC.

Comment on this clone: This likely came from a read error, as a far larger clone is one base away. The rearrangement uses TRBV7-2 and TRBJ2-7, with 7 bases identical to TRBD1. Germline loops: CDR1 SGHTA, CDR2 FQGNSA. The CDR3 runs 13 residues. CDR3 sequence (DNA): TGTGCCGGCAGCAGGGACAGAGCCTACGAGCAGTACTTC. It is translated as CAGSRDRAYEQYF.